This entry describes one TCR beta chain. What it recognizes is unknown. V lost 3 bases to trimming and J lost 2 bases; unmatched junction nucleotides: 3. Germline V gene sequence: CDR1 MRHNA, CDR2 SNTAGT. This CDR3 is built from 15 residues. This sample was included in a study of memory B cells and T cells in multiple sclerosis. Findings and caveats of the study: Compartments had unequal clone-set sizes, affecting shared clonotype counts.

Libraries were prepared by immunoSEQ multiplex PCR; TCRdb keeps only in-frame clonotypes and omits some of them. The sample holds over 35,000 clones, 82% seen once. After stimulus-free culture, autoproliferating CFSE-dim and non-proliferating CFSE-high T cells were sequenced separately. Replicate wells were pooled after 6 to 8 days of stimulus-free culture of roughly 5x10^7 CFSE-labeled PBMCs. The PBMCs received about 0.45 uM CFSE and serum-free culture with no added stimuli. The specimen was PBMCs from blood kept in culture. The V call is TRBV6-4, the J call TRBJ2-2; 7 bases align to TRBD2. The receptor was derived from a human donor with multiple sclerosis. CDR3 in amino acids: CASSESGANTGELFF. The DNA of the CDR3 is TGTGCCAGCAGTGAAAGCGGGGCAAACACCGGGGAGCTGTTTTTT.